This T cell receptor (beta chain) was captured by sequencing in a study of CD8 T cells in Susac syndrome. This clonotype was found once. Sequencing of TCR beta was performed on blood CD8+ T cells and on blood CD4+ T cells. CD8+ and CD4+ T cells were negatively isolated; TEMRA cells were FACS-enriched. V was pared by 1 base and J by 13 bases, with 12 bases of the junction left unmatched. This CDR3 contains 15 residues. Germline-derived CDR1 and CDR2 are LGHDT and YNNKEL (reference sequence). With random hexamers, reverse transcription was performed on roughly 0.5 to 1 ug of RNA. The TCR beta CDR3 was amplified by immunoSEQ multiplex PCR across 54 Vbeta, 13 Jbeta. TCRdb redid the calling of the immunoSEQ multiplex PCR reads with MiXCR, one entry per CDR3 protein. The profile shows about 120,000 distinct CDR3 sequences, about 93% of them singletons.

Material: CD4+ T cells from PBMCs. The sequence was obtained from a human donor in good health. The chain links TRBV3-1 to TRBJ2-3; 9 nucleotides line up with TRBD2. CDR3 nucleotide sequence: TGTGCCAGCAGCCAAGTGAGCGGGAGGACCCAATCGGAGTATTTT. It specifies CASSQVSGRTQSEYF.